This TCR beta chain was profiled in a study of identical twins. Template switching supplied a universal primer site; unique molecular identifiers were carried on the cDNA. TCRdb re-called the 5' RACE reads with MiXCR, one entry per CDR3 protein. The sample carries fewer than 500,000 distinct CDR3 sequences, roughly 24% recorded once. Germline V lookup: CDR1 DFQATT, CDR2 SNEGSKA (reference sequence). The CDR3 runs 13 residues. The V gene lost 6 bases and the J gene lost 0 bases, with 10 bases spanning the gap. The same data also went into a second study, on T cells expressing NK-cell markers. In that study: In sorted CD3+CD56+NKG2C+, CD3+CD56+NKG2C- and CD3+CD56-NKG2C+ T cells, TCR beta repertoires were obtained. The contribution of dominant NKG2C+ clonotypes to CD8+ T cells in six or seven donors was 1.0-7.0%.

Sample: CD4+ T cells sorted from blood. The chain links TRBV20-1 to TRBJ2-3; possibly TRBD2 for D (5 bases). This TCR was sampled from a young woman in good health. The CDR3 region is CSAGKTSTDTQYF. For the CDR3, the DNA is TGCAGTGCCGGGAAGACTAGCACAGATACGCAGTATTTT.